This T cell receptor (beta chain) derives from a study of T cell repertoires in aging, cancer and after chemotherapy. For the study at large: Glioblastoma patients receiving temozolomide-based therapy gave paired samples before and after chemotherapy.

This clonotype rates as medium-sized (0.01 to 0.1%). The CDR3 contains 13 residues. V dropped 4 bases and J dropped 4 bases, with 8 bases sitting between them. Looked up from germline, CDR1 is MNHEY and CDR2 is SVGEGT. TCR beta rearrangements were amplified from peripheral blood genomic DNA. Rearranged V-D-J TRB sequences were amplified with a mixed TRB-A/B primer pool. One entry per CDR3 protein results from TCRdb running MiXCR on the multiplex PCR reads. The data contain around 2,000 distinct CDR3 sequences, 23% of them singletons. The sequence derives from a human donor with a solid tumor. The chain is built from TRBV6-2 or TRBV6-3 and TRBJ2-1; the D gene is possibly TRBD2 (6 bases). Sequenced: blood. The CDR3 is CASSWGLYNEQFF. The CDR3 bases are TGTGCCAGCAGTTGGGGACTGTACAATGAGCAGTTCTTC.